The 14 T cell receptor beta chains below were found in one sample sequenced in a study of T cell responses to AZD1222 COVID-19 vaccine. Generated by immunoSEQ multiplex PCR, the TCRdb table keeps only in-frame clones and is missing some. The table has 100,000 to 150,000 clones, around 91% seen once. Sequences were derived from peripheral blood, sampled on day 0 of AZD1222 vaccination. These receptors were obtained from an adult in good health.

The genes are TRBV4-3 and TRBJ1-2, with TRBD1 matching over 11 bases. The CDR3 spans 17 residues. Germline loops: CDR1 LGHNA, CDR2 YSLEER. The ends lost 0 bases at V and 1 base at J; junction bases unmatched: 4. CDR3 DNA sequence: TGCGCCAGCAGCCAAGAAGGGACAGGGGGGAGTAACTATGGCTACACCTTC. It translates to CASSQEGTGGSNYGYTF.

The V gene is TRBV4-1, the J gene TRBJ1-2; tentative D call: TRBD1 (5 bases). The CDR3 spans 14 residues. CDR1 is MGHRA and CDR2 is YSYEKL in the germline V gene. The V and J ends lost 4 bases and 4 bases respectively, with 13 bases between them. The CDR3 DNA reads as TGCGCCAGCAGCCTACAAACAGGCGGCTATGGCTACACCTTC. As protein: CASSLQTGGYGYTF.

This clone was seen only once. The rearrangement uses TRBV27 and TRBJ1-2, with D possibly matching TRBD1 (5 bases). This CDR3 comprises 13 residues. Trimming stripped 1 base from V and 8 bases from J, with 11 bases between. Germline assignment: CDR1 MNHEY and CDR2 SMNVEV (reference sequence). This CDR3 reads CASSLFGGIGYTF. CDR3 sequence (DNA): TGTGCCAGCAGTTTATTCGGGGGGATCGGCTACACCTTC.

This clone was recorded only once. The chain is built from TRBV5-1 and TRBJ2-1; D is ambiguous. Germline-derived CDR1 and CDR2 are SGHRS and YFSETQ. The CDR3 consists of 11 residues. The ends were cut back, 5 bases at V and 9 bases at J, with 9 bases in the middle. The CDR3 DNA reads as TGCGCCAGCAGGTCGTCGGGTGAGCAGTTCTTC. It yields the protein CASRSSGEQFF.

CDR3 DNA sequence: TGCAGCGGCGGCCTAGGGCCCCACTCCGAGCAGTACTTC. Protein product: CSGGLGPHSEQYF. The chain couples TRBV29-1 to TRBJ2-7, with D unclear. Trimming removed 7 bases from V and 6 bases from J, with 19 bases in between. The CDR3 runs to 13 residues. CDR1 SQVTM and CDR2 ANQGSEA come from the germline V gene.

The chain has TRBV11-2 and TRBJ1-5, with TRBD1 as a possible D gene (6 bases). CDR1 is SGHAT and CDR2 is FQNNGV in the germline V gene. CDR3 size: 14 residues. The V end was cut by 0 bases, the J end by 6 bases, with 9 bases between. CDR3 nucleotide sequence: TGTGCCAGCAGCTTAGAGTTCAGGGGTCAGCCCCAGCATTTT. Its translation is CASSLEFRGQPQHF.

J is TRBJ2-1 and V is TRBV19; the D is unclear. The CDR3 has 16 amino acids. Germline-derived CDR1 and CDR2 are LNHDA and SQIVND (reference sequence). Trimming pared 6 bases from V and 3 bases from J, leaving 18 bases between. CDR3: CASRADGGLVYNEQFF. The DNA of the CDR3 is TGTGCCAGTAGGGCCGACGGCGGCCTAGTCTACAATGAGCAGTTCTTC. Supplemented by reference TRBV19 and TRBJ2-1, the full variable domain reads DGGITQSPKYLFRKEGQNVTLSCEQNLNHDAMYWYRQDPGQGLRLIYYSQIVNDFQKGDIAEGYSVSREKKESFPLTVTSAQKNPTAFYLCASRADGGLVYNEQFFGPGTRLTVL.

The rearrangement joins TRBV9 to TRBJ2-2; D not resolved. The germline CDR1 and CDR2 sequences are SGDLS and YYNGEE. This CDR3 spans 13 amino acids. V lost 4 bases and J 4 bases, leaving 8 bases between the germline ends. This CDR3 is CASSPQTTGELFF. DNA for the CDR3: TGTGCCAGCAGCCCCCAGACCACCGGGGAGCTGTTTTTT. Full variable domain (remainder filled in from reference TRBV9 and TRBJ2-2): DSGVTQTPKHLITATGQRVTLRCSPRSGDLSVYWYQQSLDQGLQFLIQYYNGEERAKGNILERFSAQQFPDLHSELNLSSLELGDSALYFCASSPQTTGELFFGEGSRLTVL.

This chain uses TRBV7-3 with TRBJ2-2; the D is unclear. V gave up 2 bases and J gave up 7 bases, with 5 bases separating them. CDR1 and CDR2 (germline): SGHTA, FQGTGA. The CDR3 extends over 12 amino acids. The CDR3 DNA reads TGTGCCAGCAGCTTAGGAGACGGGGAGCTGTTTTTT. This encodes CASSLGDGELFF.

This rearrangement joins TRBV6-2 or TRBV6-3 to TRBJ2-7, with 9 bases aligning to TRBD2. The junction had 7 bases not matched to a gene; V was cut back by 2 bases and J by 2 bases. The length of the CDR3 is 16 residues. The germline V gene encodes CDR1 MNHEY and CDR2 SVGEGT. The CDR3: CASSYPPAGGPYEQYF. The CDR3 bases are TGTGCCAGCAGTTACCCCCCGGCGGGGGGGCCCTACGAGCAGTACTTC.

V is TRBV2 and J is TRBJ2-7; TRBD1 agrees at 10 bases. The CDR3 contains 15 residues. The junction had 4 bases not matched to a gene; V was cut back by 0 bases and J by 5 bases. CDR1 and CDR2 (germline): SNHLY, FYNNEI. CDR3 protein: CASSEAPTGGDEQYF. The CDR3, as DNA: TGTGCCAGCAGTGAAGCCCCGACAGGGGGCGACGAGCAGTACTTC.

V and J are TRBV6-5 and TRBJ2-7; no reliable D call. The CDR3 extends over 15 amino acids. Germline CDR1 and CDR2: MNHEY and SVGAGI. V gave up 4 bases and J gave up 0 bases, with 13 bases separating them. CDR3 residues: CASSSAARDSYEQYF. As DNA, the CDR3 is TGTGCCAGCAGTTCCGCTGCCAGAGACTCCTACGAGCAGTACTTC.

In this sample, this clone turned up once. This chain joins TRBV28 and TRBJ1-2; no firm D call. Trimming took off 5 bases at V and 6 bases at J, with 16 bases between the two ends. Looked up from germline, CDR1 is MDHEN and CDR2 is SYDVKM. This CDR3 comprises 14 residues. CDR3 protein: CASSIPFSLNGYTF. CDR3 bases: TGTGCCAGCAGTATCCCTTTTTCTCTTAATGGCTACACCTTC.

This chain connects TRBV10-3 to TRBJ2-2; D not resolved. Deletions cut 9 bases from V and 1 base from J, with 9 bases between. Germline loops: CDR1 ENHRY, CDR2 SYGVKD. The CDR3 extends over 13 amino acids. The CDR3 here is CAIADVNTGELFF. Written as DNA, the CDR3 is TGTGCCATTGCGGACGTGAACACCGGGGAGCTGTTTTTT.